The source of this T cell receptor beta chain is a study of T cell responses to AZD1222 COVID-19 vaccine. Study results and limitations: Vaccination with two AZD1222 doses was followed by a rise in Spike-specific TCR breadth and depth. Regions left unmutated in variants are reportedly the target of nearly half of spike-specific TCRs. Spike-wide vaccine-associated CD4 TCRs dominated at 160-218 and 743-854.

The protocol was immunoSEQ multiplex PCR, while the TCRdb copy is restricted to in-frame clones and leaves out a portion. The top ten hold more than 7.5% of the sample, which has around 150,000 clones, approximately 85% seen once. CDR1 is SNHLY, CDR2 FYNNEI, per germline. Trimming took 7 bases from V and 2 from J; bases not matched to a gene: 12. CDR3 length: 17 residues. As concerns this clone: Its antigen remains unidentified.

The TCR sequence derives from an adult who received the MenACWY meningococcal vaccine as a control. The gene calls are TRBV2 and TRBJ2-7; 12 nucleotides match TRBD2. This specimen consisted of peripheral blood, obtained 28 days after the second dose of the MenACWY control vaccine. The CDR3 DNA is TGTGCCAGCAAGAGGGCTAGCGGGGGGGCAGCAACCTACGAGCAGTACGTC. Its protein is CASKRASGGAATYEQYV.